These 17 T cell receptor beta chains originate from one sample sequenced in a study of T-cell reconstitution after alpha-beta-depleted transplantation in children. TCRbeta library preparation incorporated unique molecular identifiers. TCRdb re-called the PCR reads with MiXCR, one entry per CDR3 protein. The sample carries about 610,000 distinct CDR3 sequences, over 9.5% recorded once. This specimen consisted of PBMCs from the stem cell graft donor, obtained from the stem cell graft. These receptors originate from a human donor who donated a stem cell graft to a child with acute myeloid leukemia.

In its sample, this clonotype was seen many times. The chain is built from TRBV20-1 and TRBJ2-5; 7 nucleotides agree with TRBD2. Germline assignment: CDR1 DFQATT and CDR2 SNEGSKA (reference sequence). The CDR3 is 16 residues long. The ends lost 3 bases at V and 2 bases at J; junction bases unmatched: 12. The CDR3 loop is CSARASGGSGQETQYF. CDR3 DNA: TGCAGTGCTAGGGCCAGTGGCGGGAGTGGTCAAGAGACCCAGTACTTC.

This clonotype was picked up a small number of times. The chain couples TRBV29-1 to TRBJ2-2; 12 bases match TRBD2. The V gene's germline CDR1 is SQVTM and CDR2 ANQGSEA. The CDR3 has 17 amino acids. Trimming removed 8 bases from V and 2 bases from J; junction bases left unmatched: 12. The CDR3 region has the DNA TGCAGCTTAACTAGCGGGAGGAAGGGGAGAAACACCGGGGAGCTGTTTTTT. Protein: CSLTSGRKGRNTGELFF.

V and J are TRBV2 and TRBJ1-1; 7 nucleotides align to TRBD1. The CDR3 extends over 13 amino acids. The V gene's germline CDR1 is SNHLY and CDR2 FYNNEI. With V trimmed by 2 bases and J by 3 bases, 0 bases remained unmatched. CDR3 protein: CASSEQGDTEAFF. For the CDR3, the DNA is TGTGCCAGCAGTGAACAGGGGGACACTGAAGCTTTCTTT.

CDR3 residues: CASSLGLAGVEQYF. The CDR3 coding sequence is TGCGCCAGCAGCTTGGGACTAGCGGGAGTCGAGCAGTACTTC. This chain uses TRBV5-1 with TRBJ2-7; 12 bases map to TRBD2. The CDR3 is 14 amino acids. CDR1 and CDR2 (germline): SGHRS, YFSETQ. The V and J ends lost 0 bases and 6 bases, in that order; junction bases with no gene match: 1.

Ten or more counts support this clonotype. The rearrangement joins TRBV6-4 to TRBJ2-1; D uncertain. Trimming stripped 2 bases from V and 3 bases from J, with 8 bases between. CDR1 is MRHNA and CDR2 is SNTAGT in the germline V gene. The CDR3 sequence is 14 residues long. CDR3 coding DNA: TGTGCCAGCAGTGACCCCCCTAGCTACAATGAGCAGTTCTTC. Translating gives CASSDPPSYNEQFF.

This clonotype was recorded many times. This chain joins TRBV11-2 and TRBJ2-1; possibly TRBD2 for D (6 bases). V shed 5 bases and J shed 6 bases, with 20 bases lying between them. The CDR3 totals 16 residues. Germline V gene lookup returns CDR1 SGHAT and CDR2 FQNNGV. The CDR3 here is CASSLIIGGIGNEQFF. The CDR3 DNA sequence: TGTGCCAGCAGCCTCATTATCGGGGGAATTGGCAATGAGCAGTTCTTC. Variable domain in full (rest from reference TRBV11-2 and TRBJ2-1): EAGVAQSPRYKIIEKRQSVAFWCNPISGHATLYWYQQILGQGPKLLIQFQNNGVVDDSQLPKDRFSAERLKGVDSTLKIQPAKLEDSAVYLCASSLIIGGIGNEQFFGPGTRLTVL.

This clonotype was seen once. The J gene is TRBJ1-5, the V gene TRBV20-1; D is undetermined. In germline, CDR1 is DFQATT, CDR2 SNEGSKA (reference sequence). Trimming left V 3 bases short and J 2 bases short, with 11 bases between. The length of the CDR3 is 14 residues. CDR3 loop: CSARTRAGNQPQHF. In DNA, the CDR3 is TGCAGTGCTAGGACAAGGGCGGGCAATCAGCCCCAGCATTTT.

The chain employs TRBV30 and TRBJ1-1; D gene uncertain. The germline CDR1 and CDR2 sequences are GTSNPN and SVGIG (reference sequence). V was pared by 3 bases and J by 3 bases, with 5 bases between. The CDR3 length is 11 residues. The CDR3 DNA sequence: TGTGCCTGGAGGTTGGACACTGAAGCTTTCTTT. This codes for CAWRLDTEAFF. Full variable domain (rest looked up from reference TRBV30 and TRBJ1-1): SQTIHQWPATLVQPVGSPLSLECTVEGTSNPNLYWYRQAAGRGLQLLFYSVGIGQISSEVPQNLSASRPQDRQFILSSKKLLLSDSGFYLCAWRLDTEAFFGQGTRLTVV.

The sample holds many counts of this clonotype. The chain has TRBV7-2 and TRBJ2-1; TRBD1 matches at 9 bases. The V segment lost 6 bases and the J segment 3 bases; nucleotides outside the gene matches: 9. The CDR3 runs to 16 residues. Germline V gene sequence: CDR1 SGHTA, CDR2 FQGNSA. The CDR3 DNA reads TGTGCCAGCAGTCCAAACCGGGACAGGGACTACAATGAGCAGTTCTTC. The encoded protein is CASSPNRDRDYNEQFF.

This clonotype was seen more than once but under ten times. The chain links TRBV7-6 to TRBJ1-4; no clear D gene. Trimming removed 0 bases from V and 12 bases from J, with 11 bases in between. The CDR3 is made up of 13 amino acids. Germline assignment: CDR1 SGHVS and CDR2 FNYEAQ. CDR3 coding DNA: TGTGCCAGCAGCTTAGCGTGGGATGGGCAACTGTTTTTT. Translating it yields CASSLAWDGQLFF.

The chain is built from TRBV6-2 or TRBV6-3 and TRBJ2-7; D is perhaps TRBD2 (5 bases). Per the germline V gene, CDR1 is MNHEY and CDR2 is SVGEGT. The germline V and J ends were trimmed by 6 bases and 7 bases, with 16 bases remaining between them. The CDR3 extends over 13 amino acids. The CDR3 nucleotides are TGTGCCAGCAGCCCCCGGGGAGCTTTAGAGCAGTACGTC. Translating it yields CASSPRGALEQYV.

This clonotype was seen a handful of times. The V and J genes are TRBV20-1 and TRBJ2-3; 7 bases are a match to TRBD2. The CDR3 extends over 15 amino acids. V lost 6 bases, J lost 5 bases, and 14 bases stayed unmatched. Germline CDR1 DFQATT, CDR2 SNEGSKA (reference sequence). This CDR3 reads CSAAVRAGLGDTQYF. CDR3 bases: TGCAGTGCCGCCGTGAGAGCGGGACTCGGAGATACGCAGTATTTT.

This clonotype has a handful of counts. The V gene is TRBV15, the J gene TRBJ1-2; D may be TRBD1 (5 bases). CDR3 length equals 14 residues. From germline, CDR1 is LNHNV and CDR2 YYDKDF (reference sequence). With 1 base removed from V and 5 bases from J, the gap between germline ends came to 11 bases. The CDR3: CATSRGRGNYGYTF. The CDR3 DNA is TGTGCCACCAGCAGAGGTCGGGGGAATTATGGCTACACCTTC.

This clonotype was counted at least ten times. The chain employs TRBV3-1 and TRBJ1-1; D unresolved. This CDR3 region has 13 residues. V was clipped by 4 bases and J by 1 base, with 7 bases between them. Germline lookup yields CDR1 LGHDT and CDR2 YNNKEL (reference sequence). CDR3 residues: CASSPSWNTEAFF. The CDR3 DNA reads TGTGCCAGCAGCCCCAGCTGGAACACTGAAGCTTTCTTT.

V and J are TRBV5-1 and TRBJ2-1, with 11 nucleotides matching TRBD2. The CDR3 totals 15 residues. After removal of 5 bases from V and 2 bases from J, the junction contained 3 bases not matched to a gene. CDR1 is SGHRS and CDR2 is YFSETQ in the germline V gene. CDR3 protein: CASRETSGTYNEQFF. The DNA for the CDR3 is TGCGCCAGCAGGGAGACTAGCGGGACCTACAATGAGCAGTTCTTC.

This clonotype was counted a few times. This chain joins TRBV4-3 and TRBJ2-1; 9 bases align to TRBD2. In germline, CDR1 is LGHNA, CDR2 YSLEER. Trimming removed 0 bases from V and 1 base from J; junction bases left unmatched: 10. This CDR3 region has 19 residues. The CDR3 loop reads CASSQDLIAGGPSYNEQFF. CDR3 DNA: TGCGCCAGCAGCCAAGATCTGATTGCGGGAGGGCCTTCCTACAATGAGCAGTTCTTC.

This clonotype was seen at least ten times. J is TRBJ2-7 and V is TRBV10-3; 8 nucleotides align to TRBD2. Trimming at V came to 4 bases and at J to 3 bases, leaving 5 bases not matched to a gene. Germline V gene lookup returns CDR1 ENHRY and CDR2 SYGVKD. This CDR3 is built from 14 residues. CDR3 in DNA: TGTGCCATCAGTGCGGGTAGCGGGAACTACGAGCAGTACTTC. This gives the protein CAISAGSGNYEQYF.